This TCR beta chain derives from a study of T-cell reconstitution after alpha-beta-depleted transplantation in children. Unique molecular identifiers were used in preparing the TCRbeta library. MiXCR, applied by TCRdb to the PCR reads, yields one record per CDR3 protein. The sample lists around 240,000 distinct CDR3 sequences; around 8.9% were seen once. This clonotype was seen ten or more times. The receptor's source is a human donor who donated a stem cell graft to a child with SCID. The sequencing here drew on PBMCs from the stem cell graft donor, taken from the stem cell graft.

This CDR3 reads CSAGMYGETQYF. In DNA, the CDR3 is TGCAGTGCTGGAATGTACGGGGAGACCCAGTACTTC. The chain uses TRBV20-1 and TRBJ2-5; D unclear. Trimming pared 5 bases from V and 5 bases from J, leaving 12 bases between. Germline CDR1 and CDR2: DFQATT and SNEGSKA (reference sequence). The CDR3 contains 12 residues.